A selection of T cell receptor beta chains follows, all from one sample in a study of blood T cell repertoires in COVID-19. Sequenced by immunoSEQ multiplex PCR; TCRdb stores in-frame clones only, minus some. The sample lists about 55,000 clones, about nine tenths occurring once. Specimen: peripheral blood. The receptors originated from a middle-aged man with acute or convalescent COVID-19. The CDR3 runs from the conserved cysteine through the conserved F or W. The order of the fields is clone size, D gene, J gene, V gene, CDR3 protein, CDR3 DNA. D genes are given only for firm matches. For some rows the clone size is stated as once, few or many, or as a class when expanded; others skip it.

NA,NA,TRBJ2-3,TRBV29-1,CSVGQVTDTQYF,TGCAGCGTTGGGCAGGTGACAGATACGCAGTATTTT
NA,NA,TRBJ2-7,TRBV12-3/TRBV12-4,CASSLGTVYEQYF,TGTGCCAGCAGTTTAGGGACTGTCTACGAGCAGTACTTC
NA,TRBD1,TRBJ2-7,TRBV18,CASSQGQERTYEQYF,TGTGCCAGCTCACAAGGACAGGAGAGAACCTACGAGCAGTACTTC
NA,TRBD2,TRBJ2-4,TRBV4-2,CASSQDTSGRGLAKNIQYF,TGTGCCAGCAGCCAAGATACTAGCGGGAGGGGACTAGCCAAAAACATTCAGTACTTC
NA,TRBD1,TRBJ1-2,TRBV27,CASSPTDRGPGGYTF,TGTGCCAGCAGTCCCACAGACAGGGGCCCAGGGGGCTACACCTTC
NA,TRBD1,TRBJ1-2,TRBV27,CASSYLRTGGSYGYTF,TGTGCCAGCAGTTACCTCAGGACAGGAGGTTCCTATGGCTACACCTTC
NA,NA,TRBJ2-5,TRBV5-1,CASSLAGVQETQYF,TGCGCCAGCAGCTTGGCCGGGGTCCAAGAGACCCAGTACTTC
NA,NA,TRBJ2-1,TRBV2,CASRLKPGLASYNEQFF,TGTGCCAGCAGGTTAAAACCGGGACTGGCCTCCTACAATGAGCAGTTCTTC
NA,NA,TRBJ2-4,TRBV5-4,CASSFAGAGDIQYF,TGTGCCAGCAGCTTTGCAGGAGCAGGGGACATTCAGTACTTC
NA,TRBD2,TRBJ2-3,TRBV7-2,CASSLGLLAGGEDTQYF,TGTGCCAGCAGCTTAGGCCTACTAGCGGGAGGGGAAGATACGCAGTATTTT
NA,NA,TRBJ2-4,TRBV4-1,CASSNGLGGAKNIQYF,TGCGCCAGCAGCAATGGCTTGGGAGGAGCCAAAAACATTCAGTACTTC
NA,TRBD1,TRBJ1-1,TRBV10-3,CAISDRGRGGNTEAFF,TGTGCCATCAGTGATAGGGGGCGAGGGGGGAACACTGAAGCTTTCTTT
NA,NA,TRBJ1-1,TRBV6-5,CASPASRELTEAFF,TGTGCCAGCCCGGCCTCGCGGGAACTCACTGAAGCTTTCTTT
NA,TRBD2,TRBJ2-7,TRBV2,CASTGQGSASGRASYEQYF,TGTGCCAGCACCGGACAGGGTTCGGCTAGCGGGAGGGCCTCCTACGAGCAGTACTTC
NA,TRBD2,TRBJ2-1,TRBV30,CAWSGGLAGGQFF,TGTGCCTGGAGTGGGGGACTAGCGGGAGGGCAGTTCTTC
NA,TRBD1,TRBJ1-3,TRBV28,CASSPPTGNGNTIYF,TGTGCCAGCAGTCCACCGACAGGGAACGGAAACACCATATATTTT
NA,NA,TRBJ2-7,TRBV10-2,CASSSSGTREQYF,TGCGCCAGCAGCTCCTCAGGGACTCGTGAGCAGTACTTC
NA,TRBD1,TRBJ1-2,TRBV6-2/TRBV6-3,CASSYSGTVYGYTF,TGTGCCAGCAGTTACTCCGGGACAGTTTATGGCTACACCTTC
NA,TRBD2,TRBJ2-7,TRBV12-3/TRBV12-4,CASTPRGGDEQYF,TGTGCCAGCACCCCCCGGGGGGGGGACGAGCAGTACTTC
few,NA,TRBJ2-1,TRBV25-1,CASSSGNEQFF,TGTGCCAGCAGCAGCGGGAATGAGCAGTTCTTC
few,TRBD1,TRBJ2-1,TRBV11-2,CASSLEGQAYNEQFF,TGTGCCAGCAGCTTAGAAGGACAGGCCTACAATGAGCAGTTCTTC
NA,NA,TRBJ1-6,TRBV7-6,CASSLEGRNNSPLHF,TGTGCCAGCAGCTTGGAGGGTAGGAATAATTCACCCCTCCACTTT
NA,TRBD2,TRBJ2-2,TRBV2,CAKRGLAGMAGELFF,TGTGCCAAAAGGGGACTAGCGGGAATGGCCGGGGAGCTGTTTTTT
NA,TRBD1,TRBJ1-1,TRBV3-1/TRBV3-2,CASSPRQGATNTEAFF,TGTGCCAGCAGCCCGAGACAGGGGGCGACGAACACTGAAGCTTTCTTT
NA,TRBD2,TRBJ2-5,TRBV5-1,CASSLDLAGAGETQYF,TGCGCCAGCAGCTTGGATCTTGCGGGAGCAGGGGAGACCCAGTACTTC
NA,NA,TRBJ1-1,TRBV20-1,CSAHRTDKAFF,TGCAGTGCCCACAGGACGGATAAAGCTTTCTTT
NA,NA,TRBJ1-1,TRBV30,CAWSVLNTEAFF,TGTGCCTGGAGTGTACTAAACACTGAAGCTTTCTTT
NA,NA,TRBJ1-6,TRBV4-2,CASSQAQGGGSPLHF,TGTGCCAGCAGCCAAGCTCAGGGAGGGGGTTCACCCCTCCACTTT
few,NA,TRBJ2-3,TRBV27,CASSLLRAGTDTQYF,TGTGCCAGCAGTTTATTGCGGGCCGGGACAGATACGCAGTATTTT
NA,NA,TRBJ2-2,TRBV18,CASSSTAGRDGELFF,TGTGCCAGCTCTTCTACAGCAGGACGGGACGGGGAGCTGTTTTTT
NA,NA,TRBJ1-5,TRBV6-2/TRBV6-3,CASSFTQGDNQPQHF,TGTGCCAGCAGTTTCACACAGGGTGACAATCAGCCCCAGCATTTT
NA,TRBD1,TRBJ2-7,TRBV6-6,CASTRGQGAYEQYF,TGTGCCAGCACCCGGGGACAGGGGGCCTACGAGCAGTACTTC
once,NA,TRBJ1-2,TRBV19,CASSKQRDYGYTF,TGTGCCAGTAGTAAGCAAAGAGACTATGGCTACACCTTC
NA,NA,TRBJ2-2,TRBV7-8,CASSLIRADTGELFF,TGTGCCAGCAGCTTAATCAGGGCAGACACCGGGGAGCTGTTTTTT
NA,NA,TRBJ2-2,TRBV29-1,CSVGVGANTGELFF,TGCAGCGTTGGGGTAGGGGCGAACACCGGGGAGCTGTTTTTT
NA,TRBD2,TRBJ2-1,TRBV27,CASSPGTSGYNEQFF,TGTGCCAGCAGTCCCGGGACTAGCGGGTACAATGAGCAGTTCTTC
NA,NA,TRBJ2-5,TRBV6-5,CASAGTPEETQYF,TGTGCCAGTGCCGGGACTCCTGAAGAGACCCAGTACTTC
medium-sized,TRBD1,TRBJ1-5,TRBV11-3,CASSPLGTGFGNQPQHF,TGTGCCAGCAGCCCCCTTGGGACAGGTTTTGGGAATCAGCCCCAGCATTTT
NA,NA,TRBJ1-2,TRBV15,CATSSVNYGYTF,TGTGCCACCAGCTCGGTTAACTATGGCTACACCTTC
few,TRBD2,TRBJ2-2,TRBV9,CASSVGPGGGTGELFF,TGTGCCAGCAGCGTCGGTCCCGGGGGAGGGACCGGGGAGCTGTTTTTT
NA,NA,TRBJ1-5,TRBV18,CASSSNSQYSNQPQHF,TGTGCCAGCTCATCGAACAGTCAATATAGCAATCAGCCCCAGCATTTT
NA,TRBD1,TRBJ1-1,TRBV5-6,CASSYVGGAGTEAFF,TGTGCCAGCAGTTATGTAGGGGGCGCGGGCACTGAAGCTTTCTTT